These T cell receptor beta chains were read from a single sample in a study of shared clonotypes between healthy human individuals. This table comes from immunoSEQ multiplex PCR, and its TCRdb copy is limited to in-frame clones, with some not included. The sample consists of over 2,000,000 clones, about 94% of them appearing once. Source material: naive CD8+ T cells from PBMCs. The receptors stem from a man aged 18 to 35 in good health. Some clones in this sample may be carry-over from other donors' samples. The CDR3 runs from the conserved cysteine through the conserved F or W. Fields, in order: D gene, J gene, V gene, clone size, CDR3 protein, CDR3 DNA. A D gene is named only where the DNA matches it firmly. Rows give clone size only sometimes, using once, few, many, or a class for an expanded clone.

>.|TRBJ2-1|TRBV5-6|.
CASSLDRQPSVYNEQFF
TGTGCCAGCAGCTTGGACCGGCAGCCTAGCGTGTACAATGAGCAGTTCTTC
>.|TRBJ1-1|TRBV2|many
CASSASSLRDTEAFF
TGTGCCAGCAGTGCGAGTTCACTAAGAGACACTGAAGCTTTCTTT
>.|TRBJ1-5|TRBV19|.
CASSIVGGSGQPQHF
TGTGCCAGTAGTATAGTAGGGGGATCCGGTCAGCCCCAGCATTTT
>TRBD2|TRBJ2-5|TRBV2|.
CASSGIWGGAQETQYF
TGTGCCAGCAGTGGAATCTGGGGAGGGGCCCAAGAGACCCAGTACTTC
>.|TRBJ1-1|TRBV29-1|.
CSVGLSNTEAFF
TGCAGCGTTGGACTCAGCAACACTGAAGCTTTCTTT
>TRBD1|TRBJ1-5|TRBV27|.
CASRRDRDSNQPQHF
TGTGCCAGCAGACGTGACAGGGATAGCAATCAGCCCCAGCATTTT
>TRBD2|TRBJ2-2|TRBV27|.
CASSLAGGPRTGELFF
TGTGCCAGCAGTCTAGCGGGAGGGCCTCGCACCGGGGAGCTGTTTTTT
>TRBD1|TRBJ1-2|TRBV5-6|.
CASSLAGGGVGYTF
TGTGCCAGCAGCTTGGCCGGAGGGGGCGTTGGCTACACCTTC
>.|TRBJ2-7|TRBV5-4|.
CASSQEDRNYEQYF
TGCGCCAGCAGCCAAGAAGACAGAAACTACGAGCAGTACTTC
>TRBD1|TRBJ2-1|TRBV5-1|.
CASQGDEQFF
TGCGCCAGCCAGGGGGATGAGCAGTTCTTC
>.|TRBJ2-7|TRBV4-2|.
CASSHGGTLSYEQYF
TGTGCCAGCAGCCACGGAGGGACGTTGTCCTACGAGCAGTACTTC
>.|TRBJ2-3|TRBV13|.
CASSFLAGPSTDTQYF
TGTGCCAGCAGCTTCCTTGCGGGGCCTAGCACAGATACGCAGTATTTT
>TRBD1|TRBJ2-1|TRBV5-1|once
CASSLEGTGPYNEQFF
TGCGCCAGCAGCTTGGAGGGGACAGGGCCTTACAATGAGCAGTTCTTC
>.|TRBJ2-5|TRBV19|once
CASREGGSKTQYF
TGTGCCAGTAGAGAAGGGGGGTCTAAGACCCAGTACTTC
>TRBD1|TRBJ1-1|TRBV6-5|.
CASSQTGDEAFF
TGTGCCAGCAGTCAGACAGGGGATGAAGCTTTCTTT
>.|TRBJ2-3|TRBV5-1|.
CASNAAPRGGGPRDTQYF
TGCGCCAGCAATGCAGCCCCCAGAGGGGGAGGGCCTAGAGATACGCAGTATTTT
>TRBD1|TRBJ1-5|TRBV15|.
CATAQARGFHNQPQHF
TGTGCCACCGCCCAGGCCAGGGGGTTCCACAATCAGCCCCAGCATTTT
>TRBD1|TRBJ1-1|TRBV6-4|.
CASSPGTENTEAFF
TGTGCCAGCAGTCCCGGGACAGAGAACACTGAAGCTTTCTTT